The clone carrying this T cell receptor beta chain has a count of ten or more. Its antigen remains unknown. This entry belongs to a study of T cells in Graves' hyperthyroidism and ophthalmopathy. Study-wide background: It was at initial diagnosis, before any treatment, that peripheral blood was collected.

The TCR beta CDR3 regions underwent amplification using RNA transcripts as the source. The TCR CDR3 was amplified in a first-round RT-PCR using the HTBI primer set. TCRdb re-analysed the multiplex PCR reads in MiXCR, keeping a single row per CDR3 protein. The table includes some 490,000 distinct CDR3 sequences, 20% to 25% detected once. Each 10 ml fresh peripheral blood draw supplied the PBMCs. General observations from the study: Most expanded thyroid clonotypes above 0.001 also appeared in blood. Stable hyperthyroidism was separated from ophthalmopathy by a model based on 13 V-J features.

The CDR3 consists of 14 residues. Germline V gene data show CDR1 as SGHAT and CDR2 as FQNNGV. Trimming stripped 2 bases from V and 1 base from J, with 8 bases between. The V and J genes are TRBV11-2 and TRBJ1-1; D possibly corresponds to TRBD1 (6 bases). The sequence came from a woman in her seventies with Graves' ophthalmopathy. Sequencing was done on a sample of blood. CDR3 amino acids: CASSLSQGNTEAFF. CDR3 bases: TGTGCCAGCAGCTTATCACAGGGGAACACTGAAGCTTTCTTT.